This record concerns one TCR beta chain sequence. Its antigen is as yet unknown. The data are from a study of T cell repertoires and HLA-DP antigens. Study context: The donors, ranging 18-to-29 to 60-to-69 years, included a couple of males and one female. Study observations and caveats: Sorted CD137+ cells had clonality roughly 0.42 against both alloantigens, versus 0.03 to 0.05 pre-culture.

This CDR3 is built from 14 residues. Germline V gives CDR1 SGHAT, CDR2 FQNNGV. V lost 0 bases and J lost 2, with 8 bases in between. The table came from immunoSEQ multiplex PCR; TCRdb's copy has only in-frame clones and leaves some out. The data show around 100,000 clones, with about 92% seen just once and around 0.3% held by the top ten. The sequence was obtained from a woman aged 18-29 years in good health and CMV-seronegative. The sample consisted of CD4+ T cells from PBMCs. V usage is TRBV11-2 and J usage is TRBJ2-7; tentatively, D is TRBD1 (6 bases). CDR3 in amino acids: CASSLDGTPYEQYV. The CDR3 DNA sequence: TGTGCCAGCAGCTTAGATGGGACACCCTACGAGCAGTACGTC.